The subject of this entry is one T cell receptor beta chain. The sample originates from a study of regulatory T cells in long-lasting Graves disease. The CDR3 runs to 15 residues. Germline CDR1 SGHDN, CDR2 FVKESK. The V gene end was trimmed by 2 bases and the J gene end by 2 bases; junction bases not matched to a gene: 5. As for time point: newly diagnosed GD, antithyroid drugs for less than 3 months. From RNA extracted from PBMCs, the TCR library was made. Assembly of TCR beta libraries relied on iRepertoire HTBI primers together with Arm-PCR of CDR3 regions. MiXCR, run by TCRdb on the multiplex PCR reads, gives a single entry per CDR3 protein. Of about 540,000 distinct CDR3 sequences listed, around an eighth are singletons. Separately, the same data were catalogued under a study of T cells in Graves' hyperthyroidism and ophthalmopathy. Turning to that study: The HTBI set primed first-round TCR CDR3 RT-PCR. A median about 6.5 months before onset, the model predicted ophthalmopathy.

The chain links TRBV14 to TRBJ2-5; TRBD1 matches 7 bases. The input for sequencing was peripheral blood mononuclear cells (PBMCs), taken at new diagnosis, from a patient treated with antithyroid drugs. This receptor was identified in a young man with Graves disease. The CDR3 loop reads CASSQIGTAQETQYF. The CDR3 nucleotides read TGTGCCAGCAGCCAAATCGGGACAGCGCAAGAGACCCAGTACTTC.